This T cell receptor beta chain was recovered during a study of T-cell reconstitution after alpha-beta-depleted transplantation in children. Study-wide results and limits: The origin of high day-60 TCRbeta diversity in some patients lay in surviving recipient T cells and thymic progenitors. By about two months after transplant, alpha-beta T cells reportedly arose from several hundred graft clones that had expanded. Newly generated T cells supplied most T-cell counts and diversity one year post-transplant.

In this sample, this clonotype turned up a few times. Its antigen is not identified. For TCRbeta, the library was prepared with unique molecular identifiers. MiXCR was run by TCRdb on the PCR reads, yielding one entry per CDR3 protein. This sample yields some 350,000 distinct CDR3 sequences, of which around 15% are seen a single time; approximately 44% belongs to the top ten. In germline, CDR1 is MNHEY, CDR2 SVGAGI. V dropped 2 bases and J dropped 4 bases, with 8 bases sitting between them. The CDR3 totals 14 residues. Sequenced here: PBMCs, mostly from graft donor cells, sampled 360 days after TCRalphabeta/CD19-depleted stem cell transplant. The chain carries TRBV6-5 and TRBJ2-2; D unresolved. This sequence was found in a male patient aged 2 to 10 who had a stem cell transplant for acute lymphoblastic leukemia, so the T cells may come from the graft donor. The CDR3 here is CASSYGYSTGELFF. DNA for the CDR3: TGTGCCAGCAGTTACGGTTACAGCACCGGGGAGCTGTTTTTT.